The 12 T cell receptor beta chains reported below all come from one sample, sequenced in a study of monozygotic twins with inflammatory bowel disease. TCRdb re-called the 5' RACE reads and catalogs CDR3 proteins one per entry, DNA excluded. In all, the sample yields under 150,000 distinct CDR3 sequences. Sequencing was performed on blood. These receptors came from a human donor with ulcerative colitis or Crohn's disease, or a healthy co-twin of an affected twin (not recorded which).

The chain recombines TRBV29-1 with TRBJ1-2; TCRdb's assignment of TRBD1 cannot be checked, as there is no DNA. Germline V CDR1 and CDR2: SQVTM, ANQGSEA. This CDR3 spans 12 amino acids. Here the CDR3 reads CSVGTGDGGYTF.

This chain uses TRBV4-3 with TRBJ2-7; checking the TCRdb D call of TRBD2 is not possible without DNA. The CDR3 runs to 18 residues. Germline V gene data show CDR1 as LGHNA and CDR2 as YSLEER. The CDR3 sequence: CASSQGTLEVSSSYEQYF.

The rearrangement links TRBV14 to TRBJ1-5; TCRdb lists TRBD1, though no DNA is available to test this call. This CDR3 has 13 amino acids. Germline CDR1 SGHDN, CDR2 FVKESK. The CDR3: CASSLDTHQPQHF.

This chain uses TRBV7-6 with TRBJ1-6; checking the TCRdb D call of TRBD1 is not possible without DNA. This CDR3 is built from 15 residues. Germline lookup yields CDR1 SGHVS and CDR2 FNYEAQ. The CDR3 reads CASSLGTGRNSPLHF.

The chain joins TRBV27 to TRBJ2-7; the TRBD2 assignment by TCRdb is unverifiable without DNA. CDR1 is MNHEY and CDR2 is SMNVEV in the germline V gene (reference sequence). The CDR3 runs to 15 residues. CDR3 protein: CASSRGGILTYEQYF.

The chain has TRBV30 and TRBJ1-4. The CDR3 is 13 residues long. The germline CDR1 and CDR2 sequences are GTSNPN and SVGIG (reference sequence). CDR3 residues: CAWNQRLNEKLFF.

The chain links TRBV4-2 to TRBJ2-3; the D call from TCRdb, TRBD1, cannot be confirmed without DNA. CDR3 length equals 19 residues. The germline CDR1 and CDR2 sequences are LGHNA and YNFKEQ. CDR3 loop: CASSQDLSGAGSHLGTQYF.

The gene calls are TRBV5-1 and TRBJ2-7. Germline lookup yields CDR1 SGHRS and CDR2 YFSETQ. The length of the CDR3 is 15 residues. CDR3: CASSREGRSSYEQYF.

The V call is TRBV7-2, the J call TRBJ2-7; TCRdb calls TRBD1, which cannot be checked without DNA. The CDR3 has 13 residues. The germline gives CDR1 SGHTA, CDR2 FQGNSA. CDR3 protein: CASSWDRGYEQYF.

The chain's CDR3 is CASSPGADYEQYF. The V call is TRBV5-4, the J call TRBJ2-7; TCRdb designates TRBD1, a call that cannot be tested without DNA. CDR1 is SGHNT and CDR2 is YYREEE in the germline V gene (reference sequence). The length of the CDR3 is 13 residues. The whole variable domain, remainder taken from reference TRBV5-4 and TRBJ2-7, is ETGVTQSPTHLIKTRGQQVTLRCSSQSGHNTVSWYQQALGQGPQFIFQYYREEENGRGNFPPRFSGLQFPNYSSELNVNALELDDSALYLCASSPGADYEQYFGPGTRLTVT.

The chain carries TRBV5-1 and TRBJ2-7; TCRdb's assignment of TRBD1 cannot be checked, as there is no DNA. The length of the CDR3 is 14 residues. Germline assignment: CDR1 SGHRS and CDR2 YFSETQ. CDR3 sequence: CASSPGTLSYEQYF.

Here the CDR3 reads CASSLESEAFF. The chain couples TRBV5-1 to TRBJ1-1. The length of the CDR3 is 11 residues. Germline CDR1 SGHRS, CDR2 YFSETQ.